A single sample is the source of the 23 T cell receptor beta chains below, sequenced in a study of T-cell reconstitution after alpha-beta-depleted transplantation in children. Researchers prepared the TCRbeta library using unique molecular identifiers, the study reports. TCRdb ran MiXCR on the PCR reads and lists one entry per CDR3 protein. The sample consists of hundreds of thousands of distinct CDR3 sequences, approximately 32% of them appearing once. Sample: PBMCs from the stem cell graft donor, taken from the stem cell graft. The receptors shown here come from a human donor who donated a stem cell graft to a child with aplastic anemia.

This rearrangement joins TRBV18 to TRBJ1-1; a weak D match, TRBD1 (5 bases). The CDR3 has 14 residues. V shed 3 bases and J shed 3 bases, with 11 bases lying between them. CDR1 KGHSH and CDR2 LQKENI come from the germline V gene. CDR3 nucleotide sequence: TGTGCCAGCTCACCGCGGGTAGGGGACACTGAAGCTTTCTTT. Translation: CASSPRVGDTEAFF.

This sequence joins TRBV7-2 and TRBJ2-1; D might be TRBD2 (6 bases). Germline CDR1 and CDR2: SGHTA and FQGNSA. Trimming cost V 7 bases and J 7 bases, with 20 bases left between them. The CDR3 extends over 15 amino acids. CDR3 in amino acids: CASNINGLSGNEQFF. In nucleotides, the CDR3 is TGTGCCAGCAATATAAACGGACTAAGCGGGAATGAGCAGTTCTTC.

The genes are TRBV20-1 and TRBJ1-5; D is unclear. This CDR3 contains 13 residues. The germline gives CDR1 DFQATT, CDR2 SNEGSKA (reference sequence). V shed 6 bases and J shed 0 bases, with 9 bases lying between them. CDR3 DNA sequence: TGCAGTGCGAGGTGGGATAGCAATCAGCCCCAGCATTTT. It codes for CSARWDSNQPQHF.

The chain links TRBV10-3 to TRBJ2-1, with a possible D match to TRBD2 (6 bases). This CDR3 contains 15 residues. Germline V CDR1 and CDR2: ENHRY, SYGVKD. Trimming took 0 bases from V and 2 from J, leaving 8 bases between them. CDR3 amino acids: CAISESRTTYNEQFF. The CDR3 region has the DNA TGTGCCATCAGTGAGTCGAGGACTACCTACAATGAGCAGTTCTTC.

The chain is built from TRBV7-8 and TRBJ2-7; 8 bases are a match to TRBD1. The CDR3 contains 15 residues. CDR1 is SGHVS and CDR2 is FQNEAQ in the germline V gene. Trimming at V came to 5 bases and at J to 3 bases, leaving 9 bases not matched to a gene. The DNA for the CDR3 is TGTGCCAGCAGCACCCAGACAGGGGCCCTCTACGAGCAGTACTTC. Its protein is CASSTQTGALYEQYF.

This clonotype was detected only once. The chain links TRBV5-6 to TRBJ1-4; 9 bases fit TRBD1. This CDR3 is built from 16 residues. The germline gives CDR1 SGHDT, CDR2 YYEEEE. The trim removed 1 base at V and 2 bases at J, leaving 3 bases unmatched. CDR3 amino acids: CASSLLGTGTNEKLFF. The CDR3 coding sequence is TGTGCCAGCAGCTTGCTCGGGACAGGGACTAATGAAAAACTGTTTTTT.

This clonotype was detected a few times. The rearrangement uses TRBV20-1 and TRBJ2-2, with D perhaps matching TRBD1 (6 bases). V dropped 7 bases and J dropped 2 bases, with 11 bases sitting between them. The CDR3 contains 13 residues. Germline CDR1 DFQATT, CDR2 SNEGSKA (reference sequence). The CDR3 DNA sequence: TGCAGTGTGAGGGGGTTTAACACCGGGGAGCTGTTTTTT. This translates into CSVRGFNTGELFF.

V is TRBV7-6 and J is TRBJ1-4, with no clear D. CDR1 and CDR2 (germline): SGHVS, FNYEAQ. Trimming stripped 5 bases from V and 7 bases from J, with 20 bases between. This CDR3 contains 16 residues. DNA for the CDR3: TGTGCCAGCAGCCCCGCTATAAGGCAGAGACCTGAAAAACTGTTTTTT. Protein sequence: CASSPAIRQRPEKLFF.

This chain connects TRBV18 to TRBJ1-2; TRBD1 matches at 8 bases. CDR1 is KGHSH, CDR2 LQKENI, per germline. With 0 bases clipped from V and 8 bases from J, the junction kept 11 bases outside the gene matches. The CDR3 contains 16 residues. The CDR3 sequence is CASSPPRTGISRGYTF. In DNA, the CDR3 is TGTGCCAGCTCACCACCCCGGACAGGGATAAGCCGGGGCTACACCTTC.

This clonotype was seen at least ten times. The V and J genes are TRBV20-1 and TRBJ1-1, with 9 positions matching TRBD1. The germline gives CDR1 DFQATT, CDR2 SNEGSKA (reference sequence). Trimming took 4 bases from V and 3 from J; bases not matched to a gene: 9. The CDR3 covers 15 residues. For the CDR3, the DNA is TGCAGTGCTATAGACAGGGGGTCAGAGGACACTGAAGCTTTCTTT. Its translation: CSAIDRGSEDTEAFF.

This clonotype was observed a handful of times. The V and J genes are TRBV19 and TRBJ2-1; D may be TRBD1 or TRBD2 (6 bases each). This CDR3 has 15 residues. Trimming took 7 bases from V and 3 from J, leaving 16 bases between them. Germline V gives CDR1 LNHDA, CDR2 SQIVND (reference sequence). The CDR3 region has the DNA TGTGCCAGTAACAGTGCGGGACACCACTACAATGAGCAGTTCTTC. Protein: CASNSAGHHYNEQFF.

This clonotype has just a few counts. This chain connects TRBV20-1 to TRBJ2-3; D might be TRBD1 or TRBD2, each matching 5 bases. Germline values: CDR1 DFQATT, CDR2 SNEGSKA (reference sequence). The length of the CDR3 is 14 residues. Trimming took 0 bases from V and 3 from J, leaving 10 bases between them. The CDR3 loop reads CSARDAGSTDTQYF. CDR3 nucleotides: TGCAGTGCTAGAGATGCAGGGAGTACAGATACGCAGTATTTT.

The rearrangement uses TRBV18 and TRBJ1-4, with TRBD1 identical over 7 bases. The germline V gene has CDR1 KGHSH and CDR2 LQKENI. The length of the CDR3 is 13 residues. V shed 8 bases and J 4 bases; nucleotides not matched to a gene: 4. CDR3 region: CASGGQVNEKLFF. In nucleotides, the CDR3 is TGTGCCAGCGGAGGACAGGTTAATGAAAAACTGTTTTTT. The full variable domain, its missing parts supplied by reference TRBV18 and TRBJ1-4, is NAGVMQNPRHLVRRRGQEARLRCSPMKGHSHVYWYRQLPEEGLKFMVYLQKENIIDESGMPKERFSAEFPKEGPSILRIQQVVRGDSAAYFCASGGQVNEKLFFGSGTQLSVL.

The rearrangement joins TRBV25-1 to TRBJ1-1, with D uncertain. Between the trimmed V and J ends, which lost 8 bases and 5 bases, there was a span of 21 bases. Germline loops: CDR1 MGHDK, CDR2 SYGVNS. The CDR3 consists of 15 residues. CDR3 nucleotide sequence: TGTGCCAGCCTTGCAGGTTTCGCCTCAGCTACTGAAGCTTTCTTT. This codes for CASLAGFASATEAFF.

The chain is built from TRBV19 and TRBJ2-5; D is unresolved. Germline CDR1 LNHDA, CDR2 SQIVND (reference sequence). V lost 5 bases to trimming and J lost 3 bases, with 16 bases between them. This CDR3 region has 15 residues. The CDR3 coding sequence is TGTGCCAGTAGTGTTGGGTCGGCAGGTGAAGAGACCCAGTACTTC. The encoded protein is CASSVGSAGEETQYF.

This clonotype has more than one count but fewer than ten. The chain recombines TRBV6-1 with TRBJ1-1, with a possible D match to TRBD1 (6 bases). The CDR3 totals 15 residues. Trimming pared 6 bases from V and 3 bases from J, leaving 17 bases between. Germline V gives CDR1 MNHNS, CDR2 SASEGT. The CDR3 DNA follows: TGTGCCAGCAGGATATTACAGGGATGGGACACTGAAGCTTTCTTT. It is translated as CASRILQGWDTEAFF.

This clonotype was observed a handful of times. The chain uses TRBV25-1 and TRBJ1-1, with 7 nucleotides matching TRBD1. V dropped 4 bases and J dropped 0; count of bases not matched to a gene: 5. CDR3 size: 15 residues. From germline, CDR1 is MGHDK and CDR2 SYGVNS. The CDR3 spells CASSARDSLNTEAFF. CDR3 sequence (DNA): TGTGCCAGCAGTGCCCGGGACAGCCTGAACACTGAAGCTTTCTTT.

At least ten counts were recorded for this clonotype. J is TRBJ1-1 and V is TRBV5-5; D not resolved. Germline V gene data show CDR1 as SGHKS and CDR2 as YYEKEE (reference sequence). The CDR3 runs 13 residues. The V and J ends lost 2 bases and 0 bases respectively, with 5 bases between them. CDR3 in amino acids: CASSFVLNTEAFF. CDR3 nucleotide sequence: TGTGCCAGCAGCTTTGTCCTGAACACTGAAGCTTTCTTT.

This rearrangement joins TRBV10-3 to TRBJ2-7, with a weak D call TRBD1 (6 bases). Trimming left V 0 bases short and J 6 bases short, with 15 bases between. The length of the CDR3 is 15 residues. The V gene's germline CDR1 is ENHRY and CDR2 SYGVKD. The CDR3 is CAISESPGSRGEQYV. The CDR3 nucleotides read TGTGCCATCAGTGAGTCGCCGGGTAGCAGGGGCGAGCAGTACGTC.

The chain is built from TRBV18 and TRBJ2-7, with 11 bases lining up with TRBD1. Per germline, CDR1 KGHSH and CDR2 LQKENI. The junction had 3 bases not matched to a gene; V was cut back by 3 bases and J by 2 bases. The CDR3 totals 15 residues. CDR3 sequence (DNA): TGTGCCAGCTCACCTACGGGACAGGGGGCCTACGAGCAGTACTTC. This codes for CASSPTGQGAYEQYF.

The CDR3 region is CSVAPGQGIQTEAFF. In DNA, the CDR3 is TGCAGCGTTGCACCGGGACAGGGAATCCAAACTGAAGCTTTCTTT. The chain carries TRBV29-1 and TRBJ1-1; 9 nucleotides align to TRBD1. V shed 4 bases, J shed 5 bases, and the junction held 11 bases outside the gene matches. CDR1 and CDR2 from the germline V gene are SQVTM and ANQGSEA. The CDR3 length is 15 residues. The full variable domain, its missing parts supplied by reference TRBV29-1 and TRBJ1-1, is SAVISQKPSRDICQRGTSLTIQCQVDSQVTMMFWYRQQPGQSLTLIATANQGSEATYESGFVIDKFPISRPNLTFSTLTVSNMSPEDSSIYLCSVAPGQGIQTEAFFGQGTRLTVV.

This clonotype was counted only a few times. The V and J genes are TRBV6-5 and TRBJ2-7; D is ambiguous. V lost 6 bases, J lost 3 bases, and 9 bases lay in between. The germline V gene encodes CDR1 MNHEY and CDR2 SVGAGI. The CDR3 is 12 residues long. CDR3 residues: CASSPDGYEQYV. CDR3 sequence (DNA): TGTGCCAGCAGCCCGGACGGCTACGAGCAGTACGTC.

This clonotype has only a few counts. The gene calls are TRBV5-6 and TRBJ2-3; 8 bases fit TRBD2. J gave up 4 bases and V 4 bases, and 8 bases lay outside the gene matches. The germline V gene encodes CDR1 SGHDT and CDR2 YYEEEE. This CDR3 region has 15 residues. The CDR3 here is CASSLSAGGSDTQYF. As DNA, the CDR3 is TGTGCCAGCAGCCTCTCGGCGGGAGGATCAGATACGCAGTATTTT. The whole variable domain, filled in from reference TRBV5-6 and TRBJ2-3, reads DAGVTQSPTHLIKTRGQQVTLRCSPKSGHDTVSWYQQALGQGPQFIFQYYEEEERQRGNFPDRFSGHQFPNYSSELNVNALLLGDSALYLCASSLSAGGSDTQYFGPGTRLTVL.